These 23 T cell receptor beta chains were all obtained from the same sample, sequenced in a study of blood T cell repertoires in COVID-19. Measured with immunoSEQ multiplex PCR; TCRdb has only the in-frame clones, and not every one. The sample holds roughly 99,000 clones, about four fifths seen once. Sequenced sample: peripheral blood. The source is a woman of 80 years or more with active or convalescent COVID-19.

Concerning this clone: The sample carries other DNA sequences with the same CDR3. The chain recombines TRBV12-3 or TRBV12-4 with TRBJ2-2, with a weak D call TRBD1 (5 bases). V lost 3 bases and J lost 6, with 8 bases in between. The CDR3 is 13 residues long. Here the CDR3 DNA reads TGTGCCAGCAGTTTGCAGGGTGCCGGGGAGCTGTTTTTT. Amino acid sequence: CASSLQGAGELFF.

The chain employs TRBV20-1 and TRBJ1-5; D is unresolved. V dropped 8 bases and J dropped 6 bases, with 8 bases sitting between them. The CDR3 consists of 10 residues. Germline V CDR1 and CDR2: DFQATT, SNEGSKA (reference sequence). This chain's CDR3 is CSTGGQPQHF. In nucleotides, the CDR3 is TGCAGTACCGGAGGTCAGCCCCAGCATTTT.

V usage is TRBV1 and J usage is TRBJ2-3; no check of the table's D call, TRBD2, against the DNA was made. TRBV1 is listed as a pseudogene. The length of the CDR3 is 16 residues. CDR3 coding DNA: TGCACCAGCAGCCAACCTAGCGGGCGTTTCACAGATACGCAGTATTTT. This sequence encodes CTSSQPSGRFTDTQYF.

This rearrangement joins TRBV7-2 to TRBJ1-2, with 7 bases fitting TRBD1. Looked up from germline, CDR1 is SGHTA and CDR2 is FQGNSA. Losses at the gene ends were 2 bases for V and 4 bases for J; bases not matched to a gene: 7. This CDR3 contains 15 residues. The CDR3 DNA reads as TGTGCCAGCAGCTTAACGACAGGGCCGACCTATGGCTACACCTTC. Protein sequence: CASSLTTGPTYGYTF.

The rearrangement joins TRBV4-2 to TRBJ1-3; no reliable D call. V was clipped by 6 bases and J by 0 bases, with 9 bases between them. The CDR3 spans 14 residues. CDR1 and CDR2 (germline): LGHNA, YNFKEQ. This CDR3 reads CASRDLGSGNTIYF. The CDR3 nucleotides read TGTGCCAGCAGGGACTTGGGCTCTGGAAACACCATATATTTT.

This chain's CDR3 is CASSFGQARDEQYF. The CDR3, as DNA: TGTGCCAGCAGCTTTGGACAGGCACGGGACGAGCAGTACTTC. The V and J genes are TRBV6-2 or TRBV6-3 and TRBJ2-7, with 7 nucleotides matching TRBD1. V lost 6 bases, J lost 5 bases, and 10 bases stayed unmatched. The CDR3 totals 14 residues. Germline values: CDR1 MNHEY, CDR2 SVGEGT.

The chain has TRBV19 and TRBJ1-4; the D is unclear. The germline V gene has CDR1 LNHDA and CDR2 SQIVND (reference sequence). The CDR3 covers 13 residues. The germline V and J ends were trimmed by 7 bases and 3 bases, with 9 bases remaining between them. The CDR3 protein is CASMKLPNEKLFF. The CDR3 DNA sequence: TGTGCCAGTATGAAGCTTCCTAATGAAAAACTGTTTTTT.

There are a few counts of this clone. This chain joins TRBV4-2 and TRBJ2-5; 7 bases fit TRBD2. The CDR3 has 16 residues. CDR1 is LGHNA, CDR2 YNFKEQ, per germline. The V and J ends lost 4 bases and 1 base, in that order; junction bases with no gene match: 9. This chain's CDR3 is CASSLGAASGQETQYF. CDR3 DNA: TGTGCCAGCAGCCTTGGTGCGGCTAGCGGCCAAGAGACCCAGTACTTC.

J is TRBJ2-1 and V is TRBV6-5, with D maybe TRBD1 (5 bases). Between the trimmed V and J ends, which lost 7 bases and 0 bases, there was a span of 13 bases. The CDR3 has 15 residues. Per the germline V gene, CDR1 is MNHEY and CDR2 is SVGAGI. The CDR3 DNA follows: TGTGCCAGCAAGTTGGACAAGAGCTCCTACAATGAGCAGTTCTTC. Translated, it gives CASKLDKSSYNEQFF.

In DNA, the CDR3 is TGTGCCAGCGCAGGACAGGGGGCAACTAATGAAAAACTGTTTTTT. This gives the protein CASAGQGATNEKLFF. The rearrangement joins TRBV2 to TRBJ1-4; 10 bases agree with TRBD1. Germline V CDR1 and CDR2: SNHLY, FYNNEI. V was pared by 8 bases and J by 0 bases, with 3 bases of the junction left unmatched. The CDR3 has 15 amino acids.

The rearrangement joins TRBV2 to TRBJ2-7; no clear D gene. This CDR3 is built from 11 residues. Trimming shortened V by 5 bases and J by 3 bases, and 5 bases separated the two germline ends. Germline V gives CDR1 SNHLY, CDR2 FYNNEI. CDR3: CASSPSYEQYF. CDR3 DNA: TGTGCCAGCAGTCCTAGCTACGAGCAGTACTTC.

The chain combines TRBV19 with TRBJ1-4, with D possibly being TRBD1 (6 bases). There are 15 residues in the CDR3. From germline, CDR1 is LNHDA and CDR2 SQIVND (reference sequence). V was clipped by 5 bases and J by 4 bases, with 14 bases between them. The CDR3 DNA is TGTGCCAGTAGTCCCGGACAGCGCGGTAATGAAAAACTGTTTTTT. Amino acids: CASSPGQRGNEKLFF.

The chain has TRBV5-1 and TRBJ2-7; D may be TRBD1 (6 bases). The CDR3 runs to 15 residues. V shed 1 base and J shed 0 bases, with 11 bases lying between them. Germline-derived CDR1 and CDR2 are SGHRS and YFSETQ. CDR3 nucleotides: TGCGCCAGCAGCTTGCCAAAGGACAGCTCCTACGAGCAGTACTTC. It translates to CASSLPKDSSYEQYF. The full variable domain, in which reference TRBV5-1 and TRBJ2-7 provide the parts outside the CDR3, is KAGVTQTPRYLIKTRGQQVTLSCSPISGHRSVSWYQQTPGQGLQFLFEYFSETQRNKGNFPGRFSGRQFSNSRSEMNVSTLELGDSALYLCASSLPKDSSYEQYFGPGTRLTVT.

Here the CDR3 reads CASSPGTGGLLRSGELFF. The CDR3 bases are TGTGCCAGCAGTCCCGGGACAGGGGGTCTATTGAGGTCCGGGGAGCTGTTTTTT. The chain employs TRBV6-6 and TRBJ2-2; 11 bases align to TRBD1. CDR3 size: 18 residues. The V gene end was trimmed by 5 bases and the J gene end by 6 bases; junction bases not matched to a gene: 14. Germline assignment: CDR1 MNHNY and CDR2 SVGAGI (reference sequence).

The chain has TRBV5-1 and TRBJ2-2; 14 bases are shared with TRBD2. The CDR3 has 19 amino acids. The germline CDR1 and CDR2 sequences are SGHRS and YFSETQ. V shed 4 bases and J 7 bases; nucleotides not matched to a gene: 15. The CDR3 sequence is CASSRGLAGVLQEVGELFF. In nucleotides, the CDR3 is TGCGCCAGCAGCCGGGGACTAGCGGGAGTCCTCCAAGAAGTCGGGGAGCTGTTTTTT.

The J gene is TRBJ1-1, the V gene TRBV29-1, with 8 bases identical to TRBD1. The V and J ends lost 4 bases and 5 bases, in that order; junction bases with no gene match: 9. Germline V gene sequence: CDR1 SQVTM, CDR2 ANQGSEA. CDR3 length equals 14 residues. This chain's CDR3 is CSVGGAGGGTEAFF. For the CDR3, the DNA is TGCAGCGTTGGAGGCGCAGGGGGCGGAACTGAAGCTTTCTTT.

The chain links TRBV2 to TRBJ2-7; 9 nucleotides line up with TRBD2. CDR3 length equals 16 residues. CDR1 is SNHLY and CDR2 is FYNNEI in the germline V gene. V shed 6 bases and J 2 bases; nucleotides not matched to a gene: 11. For the CDR3, the DNA is TGTGCCAGCAGACTTTCCGGGACTAGCTATGCCTACGAGCAGTACTTC. Translation: CASRLSGTSYAYEQYF.

The V call is TRBV12-3 or TRBV12-4, the J call TRBJ2-7; 7 bases agree with TRBD1. V gave up 6 bases and J gave up 6 bases; unmatched junction bases: 8. This CDR3 has 13 amino acids. In DNA, the CDR3 is TGTGCCAGCAGGGACAGGTCTGCGGGCGAGCAGTACTTC. This sequence encodes CASRDRSAGEQYF.

The chain uses TRBV2 and TRBJ1-4; D perhaps matches TRBD1 (6 bases). CDR1 SNHLY and CDR2 FYNNEI come from the germline V gene. With 6 bases removed from V and 6 bases from J, the gap between germline ends came to 23 bases. CDR3 length: 17 amino acids. The CDR3, as DNA: TGTGCCAGCAGAGACCCAATGGAGGCAGGGGATGATGAAAAACTGTTTTTT. Translated, it gives CASRDPMEAGDDEKLFF.

V usage is TRBV7-3 and J usage is TRBJ1-1; 7 nucleotides agree with TRBD1. The V gene end was trimmed by 3 bases and the J gene end by 4 bases; junction bases not matched to a gene: 5. Germline lookup yields CDR1 SGHTA and CDR2 FQGTGA. The CDR3 is 14 amino acids. The CDR3 is CASSFNRGSTEAFF. The DNA for the CDR3 is TGTGCCAGCAGCTTCAACAGGGGCTCCACTGAAGCTTTCTTT.

The V gene is TRBV1, the J gene TRBJ2-1; the table calls TRBD2, which could not be checked here. TRBV1 is described as a pseudogene. The CDR3 loop spans 15 amino acids. The DNA for the CDR3 is TGCACCAGCCTACTCACGCTAGCGGGAGTTTTTGAGCAGTTCTTC. Residues: CTSLLTLAGVFEQFF.

This chain links TRBV15 with TRBJ2-7; 16 nucleotides match TRBD2. V lost 4 bases, J lost 2 bases, and 8 bases stayed unmatched. The CDR3 covers 18 residues. The germline CDR1 and CDR2 sequences are LNHNV and YYDKDF (reference sequence). The CDR3 spells CATSTPSGTSGRAYEQYF. The CDR3 DNA follows: TGTGCCACCAGCACCCCGTCCGGGACTAGCGGGAGGGCCTACGAGCAGTACTTC.

This clone has a handful of counts. J is TRBJ2-7 and V is TRBV5-1, with 10 bases aligning to TRBD2. This CDR3 is 16 amino acids long. V was clipped by 2 bases and J by 5 bases; unmatched bases: 10. In germline, CDR1 is SGHRS, CDR2 YFSETQ. The CDR3 sequence: CASSFGGLANRDEQYF. The CDR3 DNA reads TGCGCCAGCAGCTTCGGGGGACTAGCGAACAGGGACGAGCAGTACTTC.